The rows below give T cell receptor beta chains drawn from one sample of a study of cytomegalovirus exposure and HLA in healthy donors. Measured with immunoSEQ multiplex PCR; TCRdb has only the in-frame clones, and not every one. The sample lists 250,000 to 350,000 clones, around 87% occurring once. The specimen was PBMCs. All receptors come from a woman aged 18-30 years in good health and CMV-seronegative. CDR3s include the opening cysteine and the closing phenylalanine or tryptophan. D genes are given only for firm matches. Not all rows give a size; the values are once, few, many and, for expanded clones, a class.

>NA|TRBD1|TRBJ1-1|TRBV6-5
TGTGCCAGCAGTTACACTTTCGGGACAGGGGATTCCGAAGCTTTCTTT
CASSYTFGTGDSEAFF
>NA|NA|TRBJ2-7|TRBV5-1
TGCGCCAGCAGCTTGGCTAGCCGGGAGTCGTGGGAGCAGTACTTC
CASSLASRESWEQYF
>NA|NA|TRBJ2-2|TRBV5-1
TGCGCCAGCAGCGGCCAGACTAGGGTTGACACCGGGGAGCTGTTTTTT
CASSGQTRVDTGELFF
>once|TRBD2|TRBJ2-2|TRBV5-1
TGCGCCAGCAGCTTGGGACTAGCGGGAGGGCCGCGAACCGGGGAGCTGTTTTTT
CASSLGLAGGPRTGELFF
>NA|NA|TRBJ1-2|TRBV11-2
TGTGCCAGCAGCTCCGGACTCGCTAACTATGGCTACACCTTC
CASSSGLANYGYTF
>NA|NA|TRBJ1-3|TRBV11-2
TGTGCCAGCAGCTTCGCCGGGACAGGAAACACCATATATTTT
CASSFAGTGNTIYF
>NA|NA|TRBJ2-7|TRBV5-5
TGTGCCAGCAGCTTGAGAGTCTCCTACGAGCAGTACTTC
CASSLRVSYEQYF
>NA|TRBD1|TRBJ1-2|TRBV9
TGTGCCAGCAGCACGAATGGCAGGGGGAATGGCTACACCTTC
CASSTNGRGNGYTF
>NA|TRBD2|TRBJ2-7|TRBV19
TGTGCCAGTAGTACCCTGGGTTCTTCGGGACTAGCGGGAGGCGAGCAGTACTTC
CASSTLGSSGLAGGEQYF
>NA|TRBD2|TRBJ2-2|TRBV6-5
TGTGCCAGCCGTCTGGCGGGAGCCACCGGGGAGCTGTTTTTT
CASRLAGATGELFF
>NA|NA|TRBJ2-1|TRBV6-5
TGTGCCAGCAGACCCGACGGGACAAGCTACAATGAGCAGTTCTTC
CASRPDGTSYNEQFF
>NA|NA|TRBJ1-5|TRBV6-5
TGTGCCAGCAGTTACTTTGCAGGTTATCAGCCCCAGCATTTT
CASSYFAGYQPQHF
>NA|TRBD2|TRBJ2-1|TRBV5-1
TGCGCCAGCAGCGAGACTAGCGGGATGTCCTACAATGAGCAGTTCTTC
CASSETSGMSYNEQFF
>NA|NA|TRBJ1-2|TRBV6-5
TGTGCCAGCGGCCCCGGCGGGGGCTTCTATGGCTACACCTTC
CASGPGGGFYGYTF
>NA|NA|TRBJ2-3|TRBV14
TGTGCCAGCAGCCGAGACTTAGCCTCCGATACGCAGTATTTT
CASSRDLASDTQYF
>NA|TRBD2|TRBJ2-5|TRBV5-5
TGTGCCAGCAGCTTGTGGGGCGGGAGGGGGGAGACCCAGTACTTC
CASSLWGGRGETQYF
>NA|NA|TRBJ2-1|TRBV5-1
TGCGCCAGCGCGGGGCGGAGTTCCTACAATGAGCAGTTCTTC
CASAGRSSYNEQFF
>NA|NA|TRBJ1-4|TRBV18
TGTGCCAGCTCATCCTTGGGGCCTAGTGAAAAACTGTTTTTT
CASSSLGPSEKLFF
>NA|TRBD2|TRBJ2-3|TRBV9
TGTGCCAGCAGCGTAGGCGGGAGGAGCACAGATACGCAGTATTTT
CASSVGGRSTDTQYF
>once|TRBD2|TRBJ2-3|TRBV5-4
TGTGCCAGCAGCTTGGGGGGGGGTAGCGGAAACACAGATACGCAGTATTTT
CASSLGGGSGNTDTQYF
>NA|TRBD1|TRBJ1-1|TRBV5-6
TGTGCCAGCAGCTTGGCCTTAGGCAGGGGGATACCTGAAGCTTTCTTT
CASSLALGRGIPEAFF
>NA|NA|TRBJ1-5|TRBV7-8
TGTGCCAGCAGCAAAGACAGGAGCAATCAGCCCCAGCATTTT
CASSKDRSNQPQHF
>NA|TRBD1|TRBJ1-3|TRBV2
TGTGCCAGCAGCTCGGACAGGGTCTCTGGAAACACCATATATTTT
CASSSDRVSGNTIYF
>NA|TRBD1|TRBJ2-2|TRBV27
TGTGCCAGCAGTTCCAGGACAGGGGGCTATTTCGGGGAGCTGTTTTTT
CASSSRTGGYFGELFF
>NA|TRBD2|TRBJ2-5|TRBV15
TGTGCCACCAGCAGAGTGCGCGCTAGCGGGAAGGAGACCCAGTACTTC
CATSRVRASGKETQYF
>NA|TRBD2|TRBJ2-1|TRBV18
TGTGCCAGCCATCCGGGACTAGCGGCAAACAATGAGCAGTTCTTC
CASHPGLAANNEQFF
>once|NA|TRBJ1-1|TRBV4-3
TGCGCCAGCAGCCAAAAGCTTGGAGCTGAAGCTTTCTTT
CASSQKLGAEAFF
>NA|TRBD1|TRBJ2-5|TRBV15
TGTGCCACCAGCAGAGTCGTCGTGTGGCACAGGGGGCTAGAGACCCAGTACTTC
CATSRVVVWHRGLETQYF
>NA|TRBD1|TRBJ1-1|TRBV7-6
TGTGCCAGCAGTCAACCTCAGGGGGCCACGGAAAGGGGCACTGAAGCTTTCTTT
CASSQPQGATERGTEAFF
>NA|TRBD1|TRBJ2-2|TRBV25-1
TGTGCCAGCAGTGACCAGGCCGCAGGGGGAAACACCGGGGAGCTGTTTTTT
CASSDQAAGGNTGELFF
>NA|TRBD2|TRBJ2-7|TRBV7-8
TGTGCCAGCAGGGGACTAGCGGGCCGGTACGAGCAGTACTTC
CASRGLAGRYEQYF
>NA|TRBD2|TRBJ2-2|TRBV9
TGTGCCAGCAGCCCCGGACTAGCGGGAGCCGGGGAGCTGTTTTTT
CASSPGLAGAGELFF
>NA|NA|TRBJ2-2|TRBV7-9
TGTGCCAGCAGCTTAGCGGTGGGACTCCTGGTCGCGGCCGGGGAGCTGTTTTTT
CASSLAVGLLVAAGELFF
>NA|TRBD2|TRBJ2-1|TRBV28
TGTGCCAGCAGGGTCCGGACTAGCTCCTACAATGAGCAGTTCTTC
CASRVRTSSYNEQFF
>NA|NA|TRBJ1-2|TRBV30
TGTGCCTGGAGTGTTCAGAATACCTATGGCTACACCTTC
CAWSVQNTYGYTF
>NA|TRBD1|TRBJ2-7|TRBV11-1
TGTGCCAGCAGCCCGGACAGGGGGCTCTCCTACGAGCAGTACTTC
CASSPDRGLSYEQYF
>NA|TRBD1|TRBJ2-3|TRBV5-1
TGCGCCAGCAGCTCCGAACAGGGGGCAAAAGATACGCAGTATTTT
CASSSEQGAKDTQYF
>NA|TRBD2|TRBJ2-1|TRBV4-1
TGCGCCAGCAGCCAGAGACTAGCGGGAGTTGAGCAGTTCTTC
CASSQRLAGVEQFF
>NA|TRBD2|TRBJ2-7|TRBV25-1
TGTGCCAGCAGTGGCGGGAGGGCCGGGTACGAGCAGTACTTC
CASSGGRAGYEQYF
>NA|TRBD1|TRBJ1-2|TRBV18
TGTGCCAGCTCACCGTACAGGGGACGTGGCTACACCTTC
CASSPYRGRGYTF
>NA|TRBD1|TRBJ2-7|TRBV5-8
TGTGCCAGCAGCCTATGGGACAGGGAGATTTACGAGCAGTACTTC
CASSLWDREIYEQYF
>NA|NA|TRBJ1-1|TRBV13
TGTGCCAGCAGCCTTGACACCATGGGCTTTAGCACTGAAGCTTTCTTT
CASSLDTMGFSTEAFF
>NA|TRBD1|TRBJ1-1|TRBV18
TGTGCCAGCTCACCACGGAAGGGACAGGGTGGAACTGAAGCTTTCTTT
CASSPRKGQGGTEAFF
>NA|TRBD2|TRBJ2-7|TRBV19
TGTGCCAGTAGTAAGGCTAGCGGGTACGAGCAGTACTTC
CASSKASGYEQYF
>NA|TRBD2|TRBJ2-3|TRBV7-6
TGTGCCAGCAGCCTCCTAGCGGGAGGAGGAATAGATACGCAGTATTTT
CASSLLAGGGIDTQYF
>NA|NA|TRBJ2-7|TRBV28
TGTGCCAGCACCCTCCCAGGTAGGGAGCAGTACTTC
CASTLPGREQYF
>few|NA|TRBJ1-1|TRBV28
TGTGCCAGCAGTTTCCAGGGAAGAACTGAAGCTTTCTTT
CASSFQGRTEAFF